The rows below give T cell receptor beta chains drawn from one sample of a study of cytomegalovirus exposure and HLA in healthy donors. The assay was immunoSEQ multiplex PCR, and TCRdb's table has in-frame clones only and misses some. The repertoire consists of fewer than 130,000 clones, with less than 85% occurring once and the leading ten covering 13%. The specimen sequenced was PBMCs. These receptor sequences come from a man younger than 40 in good health and CMV-seropositive. Each CDR3 is given with its conserved first and last residue. A D gene is named only where the DNA matches it firmly. Clone size is shown for a subset of rows, as once, few, many or a class of expanded clone.

CDR3 protein: CASSFEETQYF
CDR3 DNA: TGTGCCAGCAGCTTCGAAGAGACCCAGTACTTC
V gene: TRBV13
CDR3 length: 11
clone size: NA
J gene: TRBJ2-5
D gene: NA

CDR3 protein: CASTPDRALWIYEQYF
CDR3 DNA: TGTGCCAGCACCCCCGACAGGGCCCTTTGGATTTACGAGCAGTACTTC
V gene: TRBV28
CDR3 length: 16
clone size: NA
J gene: TRBJ2-7
D gene: TRBD1

CDR3 protein: CASSGGGRKVSNQPQHF
CDR3 DNA: TGTGCCAGCAGTGGAGGCGGCCGAAAGGTGAGCAATCAGCCCCAGCATTTT
V gene: TRBV6-4
CDR3 length: 17
clone size: NA
J gene: TRBJ1-5
D gene: NA

CDR3 protein: CASSEWGQGFAETQYF
CDR3 DNA: TGTGCCAGCAGTGAATGGGGACAGGGTTTCGCGGAGACCCAGTACTTC
V gene: TRBV6-1
CDR3 length: 16
clone size: once
J gene: TRBJ2-5
D gene: TRBD1

CDR3 protein: CASSEYGRGPMNTEAFF
CDR3 DNA: TGTGCCAGCAGTGAATACGGCAGGGGGCCCATGAACACTGAAGCTTTCTTT
V gene: TRBV25-1
CDR3 length: 17
clone size: few
J gene: TRBJ1-1
D gene: TRBD1

CDR3 protein: CASSLGGLANEQYF
CDR3 DNA: TGTGCCAGCAGCTTGGGGGGACTAGCAAACGAGCAGTACTTC
V gene: TRBV5-6
CDR3 length: 14
clone size: NA
J gene: TRBJ2-7
D gene: TRBD2

CDR3 protein: CAASGRFTDTQYF
CDR3 DNA: TGTGCCGCCTCCGGCAGGTTCACAGATACGCAGTATTTT
V gene: TRBV30
CDR3 length: 13
clone size: NA
J gene: TRBJ2-3
D gene: NA

CDR3 protein: CASSHEGSYNEQFF
CDR3 DNA: TGTGCCAGCAGCCACGAGGGCTCCTACAATGAGCAGTTCTTC
V gene: TRBV4-2
CDR3 length: 14
clone size: NA
J gene: TRBJ2-1
D gene: NA

CDR3 protein: CASSLAGQGKYF
CDR3 DNA: TGTGCCAGCAGCTTAGCGGGACAGGGGAAGTATTTT
V gene: TRBV7-2
CDR3 length: 12
clone size: NA
J gene: TRBJ2-3
D gene: TRBD1

CDR3 protein: CASSPEDRDSYNEQFF
CDR3 DNA: TGTGCTAGCAGCCCGGAAGACAGGGATAGCTACAATGAGCAGTTCTTC
V gene: TRBV7-7
CDR3 length: 16
clone size: NA
J gene: TRBJ2-1
D gene: TRBD1

CDR3 protein: CAWRRPGQGARGSPLHF
CDR3 DNA: TGTGCCTGGAGGCGGCCGGGACAGGGGGCGCGGGGTTCACCCCTCCACTTT
V gene: TRBV30
CDR3 length: 17
clone size: NA
J gene: TRBJ1-6
D gene: TRBD1

CDR3 protein: CSVTSMGLGAYGYTF
CDR3 DNA: TGCAGCGTTACCTCCATGGGACTAGGGGCATATGGCTACACCTTC
V gene: TRBV29-1
CDR3 length: 15
clone size: NA
J gene: TRBJ1-2
D gene: NA

CDR3 protein: CASTRIQTGLETQYF
CDR3 DNA: TGTGCCAGTACCCGTATACAGACAGGGCTGGAGACCCAGTACTTC
V gene: TRBV18
CDR3 length: 15
clone size: few
J gene: TRBJ2-5
D gene: TRBD1

CDR3 protein: CAQAGWRGELFF
CDR3 DNA: TGTGCCCAAGCAGGGTGGAGAGGGGAGCTGTTTTTT
V gene: TRBV2
CDR3 length: 12
clone size: NA
J gene: TRBJ2-2
D gene: NA

CDR3 protein: CASSLRGGPGETQYF
CDR3 DNA: TGTGCCAGCAGCTTACGCGGGGGGCCGGGTGAGACCCAGTACTTC
V gene: TRBV13
CDR3 length: 15
clone size: NA
J gene: TRBJ2-5
D gene: TRBD2

CDR3 protein: CSVEGGLIYEQYF
CDR3 DNA: TGCAGCGTTGAGGGGGGTCTTATCTACGAGCAGTACTTC
V gene: TRBV29-1
CDR3 length: 13
clone size: NA
J gene: TRBJ2-7
D gene: NA

CDR3 protein: CAWTLGGGPQETQYF
CDR3 DNA: TGTGCCTGGACTCTAGGGGGGGGGCCCCAAGAGACCCAGTACTTC
V gene: TRBV30
CDR3 length: 15
clone size: NA
J gene: TRBJ2-5
D gene: NA

CDR3 protein: CASSSDPGGRNQPQHF
CDR3 DNA: TGCGCCAGCAGTTCGGACCCGGGAGGGAGGAATCAGCCCCAGCATTTT
V gene: TRBV27
CDR3 length: 16
clone size: NA
J gene: TRBJ1-5
D gene: NA

CDR3 protein: CASSRIGDTQYF
CDR3 DNA: TGCGCCAGCAGCCGCATCGGAGATACGCAGTATTTT
V gene: TRBV4-3
CDR3 length: 12
clone size: NA
J gene: TRBJ2-3
D gene: NA

CDR3 protein: CASSSSTGTGGLETQYF
CDR3 DNA: TGTGCCAGCAGCTCATCGACCGGGACAGGGGGATTAGAGACCCAGTACTTC
V gene: TRBV28
CDR3 length: 17
clone size: few
J gene: TRBJ2-5
D gene: TRBD1

CDR3 protein: CASSPPGRGGHRETQYF
CDR3 DNA: TGTGCCAGCAGCCCACCTGGGCGGGGGGGACATAGAGAGACCCAGTACTTC
V gene: TRBV7-8
CDR3 length: 17
clone size: once
J gene: TRBJ2-5
D gene: TRBD2

CDR3 protein: CASRRTVTNSPLHF
CDR3 DNA: TGTGCCAGCAGACGGACAGTCACTAATTCACCCCTCCACTTT
V gene: TRBV2
CDR3 length: 14
clone size: NA
J gene: TRBJ1-6
D gene: NA

CDR3 protein: CASSQDRTGGNTIYF
CDR3 DNA: TGCGCCAGCAGCCAAGACCGGACAGGTGGAAACACCATATATTTT
V gene: TRBV4-3
CDR3 length: 15
clone size: few
J gene: TRBJ1-3
D gene: TRBD1

CDR3 protein: CAISRDRDGGYTF
CDR3 DNA: TGTGCCATCAGCCGGGACAGGGATGGTGGCTACACCTTC
V gene: TRBV10-3
CDR3 length: 13
clone size: NA
J gene: TRBJ1-2
D gene: TRBD1

CDR3 protein: CASGQGSYEQYF
CDR3 DNA: TGTGCCAGTGGGCAGGGGAGCTACGAGCAGTACTTC
V gene: TRBV19
CDR3 length: 12
clone size: NA
J gene: TRBJ2-7
D gene: NA

CDR3 protein: CASSIVVAGINEQYF
CDR3 DNA: TGTGCCAGTAGTATAGTTGTAGCGGGGATCAACGAGCAGTACTTC
V gene: TRBV19
CDR3 length: 15
clone size: NA
J gene: TRBJ2-7
D gene: TRBD2

CDR3 protein: CASSQNRGFSPLHF
CDR3 DNA: TGCGCCAGCAGCCAAAACAGGGGGTTCTCACCCCTCCACTTT
V gene: TRBV4-3
CDR3 length: 14
clone size: NA
J gene: TRBJ1-6
D gene: TRBD1

CDR3 protein: CASSQGGTGIREQYF
CDR3 DNA: TGCGCCAGCAGCCAAGGCGGGACAGGTATAAGGGAGCAGTACTTC
V gene: TRBV4-1
CDR3 length: 15
clone size: NA
J gene: TRBJ2-7
D gene: TRBD1

CDR3 protein: CASSPRGAQGAARNEQFF
CDR3 DNA: TGTGCCAGCAGCCCCCGTGGGGCACAGGGGGCGGCTAGGAATGAGCAGTTCTTC
V gene: TRBV5-5
CDR3 length: 18
clone size: NA
J gene: TRBJ2-1
D gene: TRBD1

CDR3 protein: CASSYSMGGPLHF
CDR3 DNA: TGTGCCAGCAGTTACTCGATGGGAGGACCCCTCCACTTT
V gene: TRBV6-5
CDR3 length: 13
clone size: NA
J gene: TRBJ1-6
D gene: NA

CDR3 protein: CASSLDRAAYEQYF
CDR3 DNA: TGCGCCAGCAGCTTAGACAGGGCAGCCTACGAGCAGTACTTC
V gene: TRBV5-1
CDR3 length: 14
clone size: NA
J gene: TRBJ2-7
D gene: TRBD1

CDR3 protein: CASSCEGGKLFF
CDR3 DNA: TGTGCCAGCAGCTGCGAGGGTGGAAAACTGTTTTTT
V gene: TRBV13
CDR3 length: 12
clone size: few
J gene: TRBJ1-4
D gene: NA

CDR3 protein: CATTGGDDSNQPQHF
CDR3 DNA: TGTGCCACAACCGGAGGGGATGATAGCAATCAGCCCCAGCATTTT
V gene: TRBV6-4
CDR3 length: 15
clone size: NA
J gene: TRBJ1-5
D gene: NA

CDR3 protein: CASRGHTGDTEAFF
CDR3 DNA: TGTGCCAGTAGGGGTCACACGGGGGACACTGAAGCTTTCTTT
V gene: TRBV19
CDR3 length: 14
clone size: NA
J gene: TRBJ1-1
D gene: NA

CDR3 protein: CASSSRGGMSGELFF
CDR3 DNA: TGCGCCAGCAGCTCCCGGGGCGGGATGTCCGGGGAGCTGTTTTTT
V gene: TRBV5-1
CDR3 length: 15
clone size: once
J gene: TRBJ2-2
D gene: NA

CDR3 protein: CASSQARGGGNYEQYF
CDR3 DNA: TGCGCCAGCAGCCAAGCCCGAGGGGGGGGTAACTACGAGCAGTACTTC
V gene: TRBV4-1
CDR3 length: 16
clone size: NA
J gene: TRBJ2-7
D gene: NA

CDR3 protein: CASSLGLAGADTQYF
CDR3 DNA: TGTGCCAGCAGCTTAGGGCTAGCGGGGGCAGATACGCAGTATTTT
V gene: TRBV11-3
CDR3 length: 15
clone size: NA
J gene: TRBJ2-3
D gene: TRBD2

CDR3 protein: CAWSQGQVYGYTF
CDR3 DNA: TGTGCCTGGAGTCAAGGACAGGTCTATGGCTACACCTTC
V gene: TRBV30
CDR3 length: 13
clone size: NA
J gene: TRBJ1-2
D gene: TRBD1

CDR3 protein: CASSPGTRNTGELFF
CDR3 DNA: TGCGCCAGCAGCCCCGGGACTAGGAACACCGGGGAGCTGTTTTTT
V gene: TRBV5-1
CDR3 length: 15
clone size: NA
J gene: TRBJ2-2
D gene: TRBD2

CDR3 protein: CASSSLRTAPNSPLHF
CDR3 DNA: TGTGCCAGCAGTTCCCTCCGGACAGCCCCGAATTCACCCCTCCACTTT
V gene: TRBV6-5
CDR3 length: 16
clone size: NA
J gene: TRBJ1-6
D gene: NA

CDR3 protein: CASSRLAGLVNTGELFF
CDR3 DNA: TGTGCCAGCAGCCGATTAGCGGGACTAGTGAACACCGGGGAGCTGTTTTTT
V gene: TRBV7-2
CDR3 length: 17
clone size: NA
J gene: TRBJ2-2
D gene: TRBD2

CDR3 protein: CASSLVLAGNEQFF
CDR3 DNA: TGTGCCAGCAGCTTAGTGCTAGCGGGGAATGAGCAGTTCTTC
V gene: TRBV11-2
CDR3 length: 14
clone size: NA
J gene: TRBJ2-1
D gene: TRBD2

CDR3 protein: CASSPQGILYGYTF
CDR3 DNA: TGTGCCAGTAGTCCACAGGGGATCCTCTATGGCTACACCTTC
V gene: TRBV19
CDR3 length: 14
clone size: NA
J gene: TRBJ1-2
D gene: TRBD1

CDR3 protein: CAISESGMGTGPSGNTIYF
CDR3 DNA: TGTGCCATCAGTGAGTCCGGGATGGGGACAGGGCCCTCTGGAAACACCATATATTTT
V gene: TRBV10-3
CDR3 length: 19
clone size: NA
J gene: TRBJ1-3
D gene: TRBD1

CDR3 protein: CASSEPGQGSEAFF
CDR3 DNA: TGTGCCAGCAGCGAACCGGGACAGGGTTCTGAAGCTTTCTTT
V gene: TRBV7-9
CDR3 length: 14
clone size: few
J gene: TRBJ1-1
D gene: TRBD1

CDR3 protein: CASSLVGGGGYTF
CDR3 DNA: TGTGCCAGCAGTTTAGTCGGCGGCGGCGGCTACACCTTC
V gene: TRBV28
CDR3 length: 13
clone size: once
J gene: TRBJ1-2
D gene: NA

CDR3 protein: CASRGQGATNEKLFF
CDR3 DNA: TGTGCCAGCAGGGGCCAGGGGGCCACTAATGAAAAACTGTTTTTT
V gene: TRBV6-5
CDR3 length: 15
clone size: NA
J gene: TRBJ1-4
D gene: TRBD1

CDR3 protein: CASSPWLEAETQYF
CDR3 DNA: TGTGCCAGCAGCCCCTGGCTAGAAGCAGAGACCCAGTACTTC
V gene: TRBV14
CDR3 length: 14
clone size: NA
J gene: TRBJ2-5
D gene: NA

CDR3 protein: CASSYMGLRSGELFF
CDR3 DNA: TGTGCCAGCAGCTATATGGGCCTCCGTAGCGGGGAGCTGTTTTTT
V gene: TRBV13
CDR3 length: 15
clone size: NA
J gene: TRBJ2-2
D gene: NA